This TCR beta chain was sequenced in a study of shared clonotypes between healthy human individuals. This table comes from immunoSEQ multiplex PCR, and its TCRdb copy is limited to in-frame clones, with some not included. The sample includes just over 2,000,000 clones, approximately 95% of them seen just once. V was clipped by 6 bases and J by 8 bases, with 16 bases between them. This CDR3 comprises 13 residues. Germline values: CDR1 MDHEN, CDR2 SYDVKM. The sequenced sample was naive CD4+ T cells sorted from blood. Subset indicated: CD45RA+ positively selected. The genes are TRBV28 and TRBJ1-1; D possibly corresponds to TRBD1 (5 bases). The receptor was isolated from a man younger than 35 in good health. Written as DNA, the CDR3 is TGTGCCAGCAGCTTGGCCGCCGGGGCCGAAGCTTTCTTT. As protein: CASSLAAGAEAFF.